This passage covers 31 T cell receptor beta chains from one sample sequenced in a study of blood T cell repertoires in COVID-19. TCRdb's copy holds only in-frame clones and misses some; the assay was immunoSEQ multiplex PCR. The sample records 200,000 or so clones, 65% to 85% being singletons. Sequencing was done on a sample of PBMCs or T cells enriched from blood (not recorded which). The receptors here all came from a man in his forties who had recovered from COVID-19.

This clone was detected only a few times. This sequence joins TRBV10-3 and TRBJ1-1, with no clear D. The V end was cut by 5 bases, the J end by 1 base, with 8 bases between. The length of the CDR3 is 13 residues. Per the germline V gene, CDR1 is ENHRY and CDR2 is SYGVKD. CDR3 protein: CAISKTGNTEAFF. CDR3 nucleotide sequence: TGTGCCATCAGTAAAACGGGGAACACTGAAGCTTTCTTT.

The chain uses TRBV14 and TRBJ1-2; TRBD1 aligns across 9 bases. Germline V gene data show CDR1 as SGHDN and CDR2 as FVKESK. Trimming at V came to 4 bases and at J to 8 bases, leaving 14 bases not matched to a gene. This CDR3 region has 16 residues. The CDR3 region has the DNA TGTGCCAGCAGCCCCCTGACAGGGGGAGTAACTAGGGGCTACACCTTC. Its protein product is CASSPLTGGVTRGYTF.

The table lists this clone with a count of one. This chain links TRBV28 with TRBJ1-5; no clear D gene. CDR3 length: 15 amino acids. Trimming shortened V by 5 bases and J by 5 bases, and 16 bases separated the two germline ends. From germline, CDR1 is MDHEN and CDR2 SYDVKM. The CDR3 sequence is CASSPGGSPHQPQHF. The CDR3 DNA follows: TGTGCCAGCAGTCCCGGAGGGTCTCCCCATCAGCCCCAGCATTTT.

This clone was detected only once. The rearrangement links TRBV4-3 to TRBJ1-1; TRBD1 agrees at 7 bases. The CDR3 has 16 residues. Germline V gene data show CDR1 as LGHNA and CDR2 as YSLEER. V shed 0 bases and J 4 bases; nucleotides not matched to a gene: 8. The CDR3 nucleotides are TGCGCCAGCAGCCAAGATCCGGGCAGGGGGAGCACTGAAGCTTTCTTT. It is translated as CASSQDPGRGSTEAFF.

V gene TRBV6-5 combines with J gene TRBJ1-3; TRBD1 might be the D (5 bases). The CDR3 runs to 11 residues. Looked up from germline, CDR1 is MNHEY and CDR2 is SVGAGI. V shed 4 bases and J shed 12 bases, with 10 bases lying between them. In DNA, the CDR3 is TGTGCCAGCAGTTTCGGAGGGGTCATATATTTT. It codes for CASSFGGVIYF.

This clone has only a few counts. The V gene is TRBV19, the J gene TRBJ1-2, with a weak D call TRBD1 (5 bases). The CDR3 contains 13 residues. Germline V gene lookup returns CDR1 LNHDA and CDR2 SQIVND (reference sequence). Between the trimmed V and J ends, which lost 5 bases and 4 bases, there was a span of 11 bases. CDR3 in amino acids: CASSGDSLYGYTF. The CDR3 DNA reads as TGTGCCAGTAGTGGAGACAGCCTCTATGGCTACACCTTC. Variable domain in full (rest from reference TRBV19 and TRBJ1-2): DGGITQSPKYLFRKEGQNVTLSCEQNLNHDAMYWYRQDPGQGLRLIYYSQIVNDFQKGDIAEGYSVSREKKESFPLTVTSAQKNPTAFYLCASSGDSLYGYTFGSGTRLTVV.

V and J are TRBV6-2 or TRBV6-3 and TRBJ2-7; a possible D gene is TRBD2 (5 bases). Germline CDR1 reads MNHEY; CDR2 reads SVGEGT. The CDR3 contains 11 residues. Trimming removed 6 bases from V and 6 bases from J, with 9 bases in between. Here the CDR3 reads CASSRGGEQYF. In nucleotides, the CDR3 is TGTGCCAGCAGCCGAGGAGGCGAGCAGTACTTC.

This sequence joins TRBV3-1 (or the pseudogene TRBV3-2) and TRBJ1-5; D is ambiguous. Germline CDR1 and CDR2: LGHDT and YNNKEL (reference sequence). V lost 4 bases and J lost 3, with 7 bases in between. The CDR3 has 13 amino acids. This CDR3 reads CASSLGFNQPQHF. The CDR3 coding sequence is TGTGCCAGCAGCCTTGGCTTCAATCAGCCCCAGCATTTT.

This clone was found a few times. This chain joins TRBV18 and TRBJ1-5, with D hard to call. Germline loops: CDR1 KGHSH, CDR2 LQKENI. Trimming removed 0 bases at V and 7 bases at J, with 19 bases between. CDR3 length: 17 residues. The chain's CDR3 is CASSPPPRNLREQPQHF. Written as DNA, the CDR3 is TGTGCCAGCTCACCACCCCCGAGGAATCTACGGGAGCAGCCCCAGCATTTT. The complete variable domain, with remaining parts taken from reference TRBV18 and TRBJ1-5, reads NAGVMQNPRHLVRRRGQEARLRCSPMKGHSHVYWYRQLPEEGLKFMVYLQKENIIDESGMPKERFSAEFPKEGPSILRIQQVVRGDSAAYFCASSPPPRNLREQPQHFGDGTRLSIL.

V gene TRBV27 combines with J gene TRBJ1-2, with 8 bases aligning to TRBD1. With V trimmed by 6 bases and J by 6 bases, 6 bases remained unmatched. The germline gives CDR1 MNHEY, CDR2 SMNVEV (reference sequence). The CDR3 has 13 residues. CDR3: CASSLTGVDGYTF. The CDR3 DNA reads TGTGCCAGCAGCCTGACAGGGGTGGATGGCTACACCTTC.

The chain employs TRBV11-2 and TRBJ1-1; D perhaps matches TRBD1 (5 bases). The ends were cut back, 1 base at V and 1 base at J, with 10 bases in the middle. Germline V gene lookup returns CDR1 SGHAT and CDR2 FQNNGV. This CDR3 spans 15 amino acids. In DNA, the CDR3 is TGTGCCAGCAGCTTAGGGTTGCAGGGGAACACTGAAGCTTTCTTT. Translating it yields CASSLGLQGNTEAFF.

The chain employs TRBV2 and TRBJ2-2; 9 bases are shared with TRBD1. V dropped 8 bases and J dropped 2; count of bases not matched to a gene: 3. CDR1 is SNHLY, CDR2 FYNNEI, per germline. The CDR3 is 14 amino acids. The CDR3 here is CASRDRDNTGELFF. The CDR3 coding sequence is TGTGCCAGCCGGGACAGGGATAACACCGGGGAGCTGTTTTTT.

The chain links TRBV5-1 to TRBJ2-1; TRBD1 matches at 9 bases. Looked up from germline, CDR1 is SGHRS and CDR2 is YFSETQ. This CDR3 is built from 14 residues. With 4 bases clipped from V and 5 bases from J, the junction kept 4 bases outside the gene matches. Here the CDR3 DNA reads TGCGCCAGCAGCCAGGACAGGGGCAACAATGAGCAGTTCTTC. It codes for CASSQDRGNNEQFF.

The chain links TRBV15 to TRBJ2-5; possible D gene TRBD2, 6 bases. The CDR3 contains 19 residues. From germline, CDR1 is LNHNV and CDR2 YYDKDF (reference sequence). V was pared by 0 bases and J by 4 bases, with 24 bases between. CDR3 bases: TGTGCCACCAGCAGAGATCGCAGAGCAGGAGGGCTAGACCGAGAGACCCAGTACTTC. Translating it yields CATSRDRRAGGLDRETQYF.

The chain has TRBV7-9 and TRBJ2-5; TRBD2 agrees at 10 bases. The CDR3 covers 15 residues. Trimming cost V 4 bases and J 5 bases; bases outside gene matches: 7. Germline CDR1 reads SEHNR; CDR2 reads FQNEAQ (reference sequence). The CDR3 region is CASSSEKLAGETQYF. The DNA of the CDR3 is TGTGCCAGCAGCTCTGAGAAACTAGCGGGGGAGACCCAGTACTTC.

Here the CDR3 reads CASSLLTGTSGGNEQFF. The CDR3 DNA follows: TGTGCCAGCAGCCTGCTGACCGGGACTAGCGGGGGGAATGAGCAGTTCTTC. The chain carries TRBV3-1 (or the pseudogene TRBV3-2) and TRBJ2-1; 15 bases map to TRBD2. This CDR3 is 17 amino acids long. V was clipped by 4 bases and J by 7 bases; unmatched bases: 8. Germline V gene sequence: CDR1 LGHDT, CDR2 YNNKEL (reference sequence).

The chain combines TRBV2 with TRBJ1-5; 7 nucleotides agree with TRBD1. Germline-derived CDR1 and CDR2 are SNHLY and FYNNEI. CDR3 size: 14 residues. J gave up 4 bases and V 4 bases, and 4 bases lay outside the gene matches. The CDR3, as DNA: TGTGCCAGCAGTGTAGGGACAGTTAATCAGCCCCAGCATTTT. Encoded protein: CASSVGTVNQPQHF.

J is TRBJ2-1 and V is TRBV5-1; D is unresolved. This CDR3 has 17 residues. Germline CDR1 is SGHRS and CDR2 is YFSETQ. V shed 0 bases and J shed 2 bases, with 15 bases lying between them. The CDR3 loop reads CASSLAKNSRAYNEQFF. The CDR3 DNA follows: TGCGCCAGCAGCTTGGCGAAAAACTCCCGGGCCTACAATGAGCAGTTCTTC.

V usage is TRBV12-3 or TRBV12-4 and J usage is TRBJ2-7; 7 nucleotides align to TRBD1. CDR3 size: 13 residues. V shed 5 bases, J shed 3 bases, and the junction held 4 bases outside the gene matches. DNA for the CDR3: TGTGCCAGCAGTGCCGGGACAGACTACGAGCAGTACTTC. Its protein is CASSAGTDYEQYF.

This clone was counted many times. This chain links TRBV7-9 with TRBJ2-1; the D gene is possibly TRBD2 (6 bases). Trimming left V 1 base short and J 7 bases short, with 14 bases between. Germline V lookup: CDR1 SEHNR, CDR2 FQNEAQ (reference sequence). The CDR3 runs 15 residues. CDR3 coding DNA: TGTGCCAGCAGCTTAGGTTCGGGACTTTCTAATGAGCAGTTCTTC. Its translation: CASSLGSGLSNEQFF.

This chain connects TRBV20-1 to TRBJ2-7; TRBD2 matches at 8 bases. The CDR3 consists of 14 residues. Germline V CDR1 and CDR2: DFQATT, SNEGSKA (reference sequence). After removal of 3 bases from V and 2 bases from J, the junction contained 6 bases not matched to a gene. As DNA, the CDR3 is TGCAGTGCTAGTACAAAGGGACTAGCCTACGAGCAGTACTTC. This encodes CSASTKGLAYEQYF.

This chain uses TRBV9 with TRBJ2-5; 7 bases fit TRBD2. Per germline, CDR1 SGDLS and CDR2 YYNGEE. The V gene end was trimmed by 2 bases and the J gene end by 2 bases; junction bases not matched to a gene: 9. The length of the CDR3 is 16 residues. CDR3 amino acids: CASSVRTSLGQETQYF. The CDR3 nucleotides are TGTGCCAGCAGCGTCCGGACTAGTCTAGGTCAAGAGACCCAGTACTTC.

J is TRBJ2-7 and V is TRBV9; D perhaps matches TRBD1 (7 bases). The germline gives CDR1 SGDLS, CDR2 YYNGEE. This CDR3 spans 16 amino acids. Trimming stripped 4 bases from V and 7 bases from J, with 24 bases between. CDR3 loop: CASSPPGGGGAGEQYF. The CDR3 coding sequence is TGTGCCAGCAGCCCCCCTGGAGGAGGGGGCGCAGGGGAGCAGTACTTC.

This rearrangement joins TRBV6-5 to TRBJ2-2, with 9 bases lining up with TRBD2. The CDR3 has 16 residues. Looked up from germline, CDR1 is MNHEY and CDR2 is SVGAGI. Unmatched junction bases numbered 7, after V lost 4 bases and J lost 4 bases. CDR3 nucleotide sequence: TGTGCCAGCAGTTCTAGCGGGGCCCAGGGCACCGGGGAGCTGTTTTTT. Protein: CASSSSGAQGTGELFF.

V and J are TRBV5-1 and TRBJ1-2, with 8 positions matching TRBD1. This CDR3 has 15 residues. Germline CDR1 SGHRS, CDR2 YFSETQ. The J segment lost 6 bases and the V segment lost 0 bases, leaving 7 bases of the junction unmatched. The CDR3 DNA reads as TGCGCCAGCAGCTTGGGGACAGGGCTCTTTAATGGCTACACCTTC. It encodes CASSLGTGLFNGYTF.

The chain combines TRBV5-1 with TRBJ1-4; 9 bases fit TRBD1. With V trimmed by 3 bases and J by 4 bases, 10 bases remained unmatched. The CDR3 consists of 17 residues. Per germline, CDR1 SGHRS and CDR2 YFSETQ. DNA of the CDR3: TGCGCCAGCAGCTGGGACTGGGACAGGGCTCATAATGAAAAACTGTTTTTT. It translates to CASSWDWDRAHNEKLFF.

CDR3 DNA: TGTGCCAGCAGTGAAAACTCGGGCTACACCTTC. It is translated as CASSENSGYTF. The rearrangement joins TRBV6-4 to TRBJ1-2, with D unclear. CDR3 length: 11 residues. Trimming cost V 3 bases and J 8 bases, with 7 bases left between them. The germline CDR1 and CDR2 sequences are MRHNA and SNTAGT.

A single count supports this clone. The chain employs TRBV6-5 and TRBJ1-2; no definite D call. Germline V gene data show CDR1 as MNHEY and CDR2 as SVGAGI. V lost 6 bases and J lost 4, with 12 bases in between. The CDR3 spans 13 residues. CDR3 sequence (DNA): TGTGCCAGCAGCTCCGTAGGCGGCTATGGCTACACCTTC. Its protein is CASSSVGGYGYTF.

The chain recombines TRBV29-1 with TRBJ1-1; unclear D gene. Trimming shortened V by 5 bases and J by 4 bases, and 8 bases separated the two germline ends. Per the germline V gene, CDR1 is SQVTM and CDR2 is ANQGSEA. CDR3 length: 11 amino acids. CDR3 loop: CSVILSTEAFF. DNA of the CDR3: TGCAGCGTTATTCTGAGCACTGAAGCTTTCTTT.

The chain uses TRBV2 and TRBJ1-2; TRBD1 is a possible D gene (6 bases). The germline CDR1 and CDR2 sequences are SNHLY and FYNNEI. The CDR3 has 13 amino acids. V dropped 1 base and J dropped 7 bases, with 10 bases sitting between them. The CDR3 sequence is CASSEDRVTGYTF. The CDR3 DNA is TGTGCCAGCAGTGAAGACAGGGTCACTGGCTACACCTTC.

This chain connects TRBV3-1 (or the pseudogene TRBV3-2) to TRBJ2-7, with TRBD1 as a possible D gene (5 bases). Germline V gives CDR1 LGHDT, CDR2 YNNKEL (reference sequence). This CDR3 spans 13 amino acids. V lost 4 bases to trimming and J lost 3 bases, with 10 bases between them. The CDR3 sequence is CASSRGYNYEQYF. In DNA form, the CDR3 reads TGTGCCAGCAGCCGGGGCTATAACTACGAGCAGTACTTC.